This T cell receptor (beta chain) was captured by sequencing in a study of T cell responses to AZD1222 COVID-19 vaccine. Study observations and caveats: CD4 TCRs associated with vaccination spanned spike, dominating at 160-218 and 743-854. Donors, mostly white British, included more females; clonal diversity was possibly underestimated.

The CDR3 is 14 residues long. V was clipped by 3 bases and J by 6 bases; unmatched bases: 2. In germline, CDR1 is SGHTA, CDR2 FQGNSA. Assay used: immunoSEQ multiplex PCR; TCRdb lists only in-frame clones, some missing. The table records about 78,000 clones, 65% to 85% of them present only once. A remark on this clone: The target antigen is unknown.

This chain joins TRBV7-2 and TRBJ2-2, with TRBD1 matching 9 bases. Sequenced here: peripheral blood, sampled on day 0 of AZD1222 vaccination. This clonotype was sampled from an adult in good health. The CDR3 is CASSFRQGAGELFF. In nucleotides, the CDR3 is TGTGCCAGCAGCTTCCGACAGGGGGCCGGGGAGCTGTTTTTT.